These T cell receptor beta chains were read from a single sample in a study of T cells after yellow fever vaccination. MiXCR, applied by TCRdb to the 5' RACE reads, yields one record per CDR3 protein. The top ten hold about 3% of the sample, which has a few hundred thousand distinct CDR3 sequences, around 9.3% seen once. Sequencing was performed on CD4+ T cells sorted from PBMCs, taken 5 days after the yellow fever booster vaccination. These receptor sequences come from a man aged 18 to 30 who received the YFV17D yellow fever vaccine. The CDR3 runs from the conserved cysteine through the conserved F or W. The order of the fields is D gene, V gene, J gene, clone size, CDR3 DNA, CDR3 protein. A D gene is named only where the DNA matches it firmly. Not all rows give a size; the values are once, few, many and, for expanded clones, a class.

d_gene: TRBD2
v_gene: TRBV5-4
j_gene: TRBJ2-1
abundance: .
CDR3nt: TGTGCCAGCAGCTTGTCCCAGCGGGGGGGCCTAAACCAGTTCTTC
CDR3aa: CASSLSQRGGLNQFF

d_gene: .
v_gene: TRBV19
j_gene: TRBJ1-6
abundance: few
CDR3nt: TGTGCCAGTCAGGACCCCAAGAGGAATTCACCCCTCCACTTT
CDR3aa: CASQDPKRNSPLHF

d_gene: .
v_gene: TRBV4-1
j_gene: TRBJ2-5
abundance: few
CDR3nt: TGCGCCAGCAGCGCCCAGGAACAACGGACCCAGTACTTC
CDR3aa: CASSAQEQRTQYF

d_gene: TRBD2
v_gene: TRBV24-1
j_gene: TRBJ2-2
abundance: .
CDR3nt: TGTGCCACCAGTGAACCTAGCGGGGGAAGGGCCGGGGAGCTGTTTTTT
CDR3aa: CATSEPSGGRAGELFF

d_gene: TRBD2
v_gene: TRBV5-1
j_gene: TRBJ2-1
abundance: .
CDR3nt: TGCGCCAGCAGCTTGGAGGTAGCGGGGGGCTCCTACAATGAGCAGTTCTTC
CDR3aa: CASSLEVAGGSYNEQFF

d_gene: .
v_gene: TRBV24-1
j_gene: TRBJ2-5
abundance: .
CDR3nt: TGTGCCACCAGTGATTACCAAGAGACCCAGTACTTC
CDR3aa: CATSDYQETQYF

d_gene: .
v_gene: TRBV7-3
j_gene: TRBJ2-7
abundance: .
CDR3nt: TGTGCCACGGCGGCCCAGGGGGGACCCAGCTACGAGCAGTACTTC
CDR3aa: CATAAQGGPSYEQYF

d_gene: .
v_gene: TRBV12-3/TRBV12-4
j_gene: TRBJ1-4
abundance: .
CDR3nt: TGTGCCAGCAGTCCCCGTATAGCAACTAATGAAAAACTGTTTTTT
CDR3aa: CASSPRIATNEKLFF

d_gene: .
v_gene: TRBV12-3/TRBV12-4
j_gene: TRBJ2-5
abundance: few
CDR3nt: TGTGCCAGCAGTGCCCCCATGGGGGCCCAGTACTTC
CDR3aa: CASSAPMGAQYF

d_gene: .
v_gene: TRBV28
j_gene: TRBJ2-7
abundance: .
CDR3nt: TGTGCCAGCAGCTCTCCCGGGACCCGGACCTCCTACGAGCAGTACTTC
CDR3aa: CASSSPGTRTSYEQYF

d_gene: TRBD2
v_gene: TRBV4-3
j_gene: TRBJ2-2
abundance: many
CDR3nt: TGCGCCAGCAGCCAAGTTCTTAGCGGGGGACTAAACACCGGGGAGCTGTTTTTT
CDR3aa: CASSQVLSGGLNTGELFF

d_gene: .
v_gene: TRBV11-2
j_gene: TRBJ1-2
abundance: many
CDR3nt: TGTGCCAGCAGCTTAGGTCCGGCTAACTATGGCTACACCTTC
CDR3aa: CASSLGPANYGYTF

d_gene: TRBD2
v_gene: TRBV27
j_gene: TRBJ2-1
abundance: few
CDR3nt: TGTGCCAGCAGTCACTTCAGGGACTATGATAGCAATGAGCAGTTCTTC
CDR3aa: CASSHFRDYDSNEQFF

d_gene: .
v_gene: TRBV7-3
j_gene: TRBJ1-1
abundance: .
CDR3nt: TGTGCCAGCAGCGGGCGGGTCGGGGCTGAAGCTTTCTTT
CDR3aa: CASSGRVGAEAFF

d_gene: TRBD1
v_gene: TRBV6-2/TRBV6-3
j_gene: TRBJ1-5
abundance: many
CDR3nt: TGTGCCAGCAGTTGGAGACAGGGATTACATCAGCCCCAGCATTTT
CDR3aa: CASSWRQGLHQPQHF

d_gene: .
v_gene: TRBV12-3/TRBV12-4
j_gene: TRBJ1-1
abundance: .
CDR3nt: TGTGCCAGCAGTTTACAGGGTTGGGACACTGAAGCTTTCTTT
CDR3aa: CASSLQGWDTEAFF

d_gene: TRBD1
v_gene: TRBV20-1
j_gene: TRBJ2-7
abundance: .
CDR3nt: TGCAGTGCCGACGCGGGACAGGCCTCCTACGAGCAGTACTTC
CDR3aa: CSADAGQASYEQYF

d_gene: .
v_gene: TRBV7-2
j_gene: TRBJ2-5
abundance: few
CDR3nt: TGTGCCAGCAGCTTAAACTGGGGCGGCCTCTCATGGGGGGAGACCCAGTACTTC
CDR3aa: CASSLNWGGLSWGETQYF

d_gene: .
v_gene: TRBV3-1
j_gene: TRBJ2-1
abundance: few
CDR3nt: TGTGCCAGCAGCCGTCGCGGCTGGGGCAGCTCCTACAATGAGCAGTTCTTC
CDR3aa: CASSRRGWGSSYNEQFF

d_gene: .
v_gene: TRBV28
j_gene: TRBJ1-1
abundance: few
CDR3nt: TGTGCCAGCAGTTCCTCAAGGGAGGGAGGTTTAGCTTTCTTT
CDR3aa: CASSSSREGGLAFF

d_gene: .
v_gene: TRBV2
j_gene: TRBJ2-5
abundance: .
CDR3nt: TGTGCCAGCCGGAGCCGAGCAGAGACCCAGTACTTC
CDR3aa: CASRSRAETQYF

d_gene: TRBD2
v_gene: TRBV5-4
j_gene: TRBJ2-1
abundance: many
CDR3nt: TGTGCCAGCAGCTTTACTAGCGGGGGGGGTGGTGAGCAGTTCTTC
CDR3aa: CASSFTSGGGGEQFF

d_gene: .
v_gene: TRBV15
j_gene: TRBJ2-7
abundance: .
CDR3nt: TGTGCCACCAGCCGAGAGGGCTCCTACGAGCAGTACTTC
CDR3aa: CATSREGSYEQYF

d_gene: .
v_gene: TRBV28
j_gene: TRBJ1-1
abundance: many
CDR3nt: TGTGCCATCAGGGGCCGTTGGGGAGCTTTCTTT
CDR3aa: CAIRGRWGAFF

d_gene: .
v_gene: TRBV20-1
j_gene: TRBJ1-1
abundance: .
CDR3nt: TGCAGTGCTAGAGCTGGAGCAGTGAACACTGAAGCTTTCTTT
CDR3aa: CSARAGAVNTEAFF

d_gene: TRBD2
v_gene: TRBV12-3/TRBV12-4
j_gene: TRBJ2-2
abundance: few
CDR3nt: TGTGCCAGCAGTACGGGACTAGCGGGGGGCACGGACACCGGGGAGCTGTTTTTT
CDR3aa: CASSTGLAGGTDTGELFF

d_gene: .
v_gene: TRBV11-2
j_gene: TRBJ1-1
abundance: few
CDR3nt: TGTGCCAGCAGCTTAGTGCACAGCACTGAAGCTTTCTTT
CDR3aa: CASSLVHSTEAFF

d_gene: .
v_gene: TRBV7-9
j_gene: TRBJ2-7
abundance: few
CDR3nt: TGTGCCAGCACTGGGGGCTCCTACGAGCAGTACTTC
CDR3aa: CASTGGSYEQYF

d_gene: TRBD1
v_gene: TRBV5-5
j_gene: TRBJ2-3
abundance: .
CDR3nt: TGTGCCAGCAGAAGGGACAGGGGTATTGTGGCGCAGTATTTT
CDR3aa: CASRRDRGIVAQYF

d_gene: .
v_gene: TRBV5-1
j_gene: TRBJ1-1
abundance: .
CDR3nt: TGCGCCAGCAGCCAAGGACCCACGTCTTCTGAAGCTTTCTTT
CDR3aa: CASSQGPTSSEAFF

d_gene: .
v_gene: TRBV20-1
j_gene: TRBJ1-5
abundance: .
CDR3nt: TGCAGTGCTAGACTCGGGTTGAATCAGCCCCAGCATTTT
CDR3aa: CSARLGLNQPQHF

d_gene: .
v_gene: TRBV12-3/TRBV12-4
j_gene: TRBJ2-1
abundance: few
CDR3nt: TGTGCCAGCAGGCGGGACACCTCCTTCGGGGAGCAGTTCTTC
CDR3aa: CASRRDTSFGEQFF

d_gene: TRBD1
v_gene: TRBV7-2
j_gene: TRBJ1-2
abundance: .
CDR3nt: TGTGCCAGCAGCTTGGACAGGCACGGCTACACCTTC
CDR3aa: CASSLDRHGYTF

d_gene: TRBD2
v_gene: TRBV7-2
j_gene: TRBJ2-5
abundance: few
CDR3nt: TGTGCCAGCAGGATCGGGGGCGGGGGGATGATGGAGACCCAGTACTTC
CDR3aa: CASRIGGGGMMETQYF

d_gene: .
v_gene: TRBV7-2
j_gene: TRBJ1-1
abundance: few
CDR3nt: TGTGCCAGCAGTCGGGAGCGGGGGCGGGCCACTGAAGCTTTCTTT
CDR3aa: CASSRERGRATEAFF

d_gene: .
v_gene: TRBV3-1
j_gene: TRBJ1-2
abundance: few
CDR3nt: TGTGCCAGCAGCCAAGATCTTTGGGAAAACTATGGCTACACCTTC
CDR3aa: CASSQDLWENYGYTF

d_gene: .
v_gene: TRBV7-2
j_gene: TRBJ2-5
abundance: .
CDR3nt: TGTGCCAGCAGAATGATTGGGGAGGAGACCCAGTACTTC
CDR3aa: CASRMIGEETQYF

d_gene: .
v_gene: TRBV7-9
j_gene: TRBJ1-1
abundance: few
CDR3nt: TGTGCCAGCATCATTCCAGCGGCGAACACTGAAGCTTTCTTT
CDR3aa: CASIIPAANTEAFF

d_gene: TRBD1
v_gene: TRBV5-6
j_gene: TRBJ2-1
abundance: few
CDR3nt: TGTGCCAGCAGCTCTTTAAAGGGACAGGGCCTCTCCTACAATGAGCAGTTCTTC
CDR3aa: CASSSLKGQGLSYNEQFF

d_gene: .
v_gene: TRBV27
j_gene: TRBJ1-6
abundance: few
CDR3nt: TGTGCCAGCAGACAGGCCGGTAATTCACCCCTCCACTTT
CDR3aa: CASRQAGNSPLHF

d_gene: .
v_gene: TRBV12-3/TRBV12-4
j_gene: TRBJ2-2
abundance: few
CDR3nt: TGTGCCAGCAGTTTACTCCAGGCCGGGGAGCTGTTTTTT
CDR3aa: CASSLLQAGELFF

d_gene: .
v_gene: TRBV7-2
j_gene: TRBJ2-7
abundance: few
CDR3nt: TGTGCCAGCAGCTCCGAGGGCCGGGGTTCCCCCTACGAGCAGTACTTC
CDR3aa: CASSSEGRGSPYEQYF

d_gene: .
v_gene: TRBV11-2
j_gene: TRBJ2-1
abundance: .
CDR3nt: TGTGCCAGCAGCTTAGAGCAGGGGTCGACTGAGCAGTTCTTC
CDR3aa: CASSLEQGSTEQFF

d_gene: TRBD1
v_gene: TRBV5-1
j_gene: TRBJ2-3
abundance: many
CDR3nt: TGCGCCAGCAGCCTCGGGACAGGGACAGATACGCAGTATTTT
CDR3aa: CASSLGTGTDTQYF

d_gene: .
v_gene: TRBV7-2
j_gene: TRBJ2-6
abundance: .
CDR3nt: TGTGCCAGCAGCTTAGAGGTCTCTGGGGCCAACGTCCTGACTTTC
CDR3aa: CASSLEVSGANVLTF

d_gene: .
v_gene: TRBV20-1
j_gene: TRBJ1-3
abundance: few
CDR3nt: TGCAGTGCTATCCTGCCGGGGAGTAACACCATATATTTT
CDR3aa: CSAILPGSNTIYF

d_gene: .
v_gene: TRBV10-3
j_gene: TRBJ2-3
abundance: .
CDR3nt: TGTGCCATCAGTGATGGGGCAGGAGGGGCTCTAAGCACAGATACGCAGTATTTT
CDR3aa: CAISDGAGGALSTDTQYF

d_gene: .
v_gene: TRBV28
j_gene: TRBJ1-2
abundance: few
CDR3nt: TGTGCCAGCAGTTTAGACGGGCGAGGCTACACCTTC
CDR3aa: CASSLDGRGYTF

d_gene: TRBD1
v_gene: TRBV3-1
j_gene: TRBJ2-7
abundance: many
CDR3nt: TGTGCCAGCAGCCAAGAGACAGGGTGGAGCGAGCAGTACTTC
CDR3aa: CASSQETGWSEQYF

d_gene: TRBD1
v_gene: TRBV10-3
j_gene: TRBJ2-3
abundance: .
CDR3nt: TGTGCCATCAGTGAGAGGACAGGGCCAGATACGCAGTATTTT
CDR3aa: CAISERTGPDTQYF

d_gene: .
v_gene: TRBV5-1
j_gene: TRBJ2-3
abundance: many
CDR3nt: TGCGCCAGCAGCTTGGTAAGGAGCACAGATACGCAGTATTTT
CDR3aa: CASSLVRSTDTQYF

d_gene: TRBD2
v_gene: TRBV20-1
j_gene: TRBJ2-3
abundance: medium-sized
CDR3nt: TGCAGTGCTAGTACGGCGGGGGACTTGGACACAGATACGCAGTATTTT
CDR3aa: CSASTAGDLDTDTQYF

d_gene: TRBD1
v_gene: TRBV19
j_gene: TRBJ1-5
abundance: few
CDR3nt: TGTGCCAGTAGTTACGGACAGGCAGTTCAGCCCCAGCATTTT
CDR3aa: CASSYGQAVQPQHF

d_gene: .
v_gene: TRBV3-1
j_gene: TRBJ1-4
abundance: few
CDR3nt: TGTGCCAGCAGCCAAGGGGGGGCACCTAATGAAAAACTGTTTTTT
CDR3aa: CASSQGGAPNEKLFF

d_gene: .
v_gene: TRBV6-5
j_gene: TRBJ1-6
abundance: .
CDR3nt: TGTGCCAGCAGTTTGAGCAGGGCGGGTTCACCCCTCCACTTT
CDR3aa: CASSLSRAGSPLHF